These 26 T cell receptor beta chains came from one sample sequenced in a study of OX40 agonist ivuxolimab in advanced cancers. TCRdb's copy holds only in-frame clones and misses some; the assay was immunoSEQ multiplex PCR. The sample has about 61,000 clones; about 87% are singletons. Sequencing was performed on CD4+ or CD8+ T cells sorted from blood, taken in a trial of the OX40 agonist ivuxolimab. All receptors derive from an adult with an advanced solid tumor such as melanoma, head and neck, liver or kidney cancer.

The chain uses TRBV10-3 and TRBJ2-5; 11 bases match TRBD2. Germline CDR1 is ENHRY and CDR2 is SYGVKD. The junction had 4 bases not matched to a gene; V was cut back by 0 bases and J by 7 bases. The CDR3 contains 15 residues. The CDR3 is CAISESATSGGTQYF. The CDR3 DNA is TGTGCCATCAGTGAGTCGGCCACTAGCGGGGGGACCCAGTACTTC.

The rearrangement joins TRBV5-6 to TRBJ1-2, with D unresolved. There are 15 residues in the CDR3. The V and J ends lost 4 bases and 4 bases respectively, with 17 bases between them. Germline loops: CDR1 SGHDT, CDR2 YYEEEE. CDR3 nucleotides: TGTGCCAGCAGCGACCCTAGGGCGGCTCTCTATGGCTACACCTTC. This translates into CASSDPRAALYGYTF.

V gene TRBV19 combines with J gene TRBJ1-6, with 7 bases that match TRBD1. CDR1 LNHDA and CDR2 SQIVND come from the germline V gene (reference sequence). With 6 bases clipped from V and 0 bases from J, the junction kept 5 bases outside the gene matches. The CDR3 contains 16 residues. CDR3 sequence: CASRVDRSSYNSPLHF. The DNA for the CDR3 is TGTGCCAGTAGGGTGGACAGGAGCTCCTATAATTCACCCCTCCACTTT.

The V call is TRBV18, the J call TRBJ2-5, with a possible D match to TRBD1 (6 bases). This CDR3 is built from 14 residues. Between the trimmed V and J ends, which lost 2 bases and 2 bases, there was a span of 9 bases. Germline CDR1 reads KGHSH; CDR2 reads LQKENI. The CDR3 DNA reads as TGTGCCAGCTCACCAAGGGGGAATCAAGAGACCCAGTACTTC. This encodes CASSPRGNQETQYF. Using reference TRBV18 and TRBJ2-5 for the parts outside the CDR3, the full variable domain is NAGVMQNPRHLVRRRGQEARLRCSPMKGHSHVYWYRQLPEEGLKFMVYLQKENIIDESGMPKERFSAEFPKEGPSILRIQQVVRGDSAAYFCASSPRGNQETQYFGPGTRLLVL.

This chain joins TRBV28 and TRBJ1-4; D is perhaps TRBD1 (6 bases). V lost 8 bases to trimming and J lost 0 bases, with 10 bases between them. This CDR3 has 14 amino acids. Germline assignment: CDR1 MDHEN and CDR2 SYDVKM. The CDR3 loop is CASHRETTNEKLFF. CDR3 DNA: TGTGCCAGCCACAGGGAGACAACTAATGAAAAACTGTTTTTT.

To note about this clone: Compared with germline, one end of the junction differs, possibly owing to a read error. V gene TRBV2 combines with J gene TRBJ2-5; 14 positions agree with TRBD2. From germline, CDR1 is SNHLY and CDR2 FYNNEI. CDR3 length: 14 residues. Here the CDR3 DNA reads TGTGCCAGCAGTAAGGGACTAGCGGGGGAGACCCGGTACTTC. Residues: CASSKGLAGETRYF. Looking up the rest from reference TRBV2 and TRBJ2-5 gives the full variable domain: EPEVTQTPSHQVTQMGQEVILRCVPISNHLYFYWYRQILGQKVEFLVSFYNNEISEKSEIFDDQFSVERPDGSNFTLKIRSTKLEDSAMYFCASSKGLAGETRYFGPGTRLLVL.

This clone appeared once. Its ends do not fully match the called genes, so a read error is possible. The V gene is TRBV28, the J gene TRBJ1-2; no definite D call. CDR1 MDHEN and CDR2 SYDVKM come from the germline V gene. The length of the CDR3 is 15 residues. CDR3: CASRLLPGGNYGYTF. CDR3 DNA sequence: TGTGCCAGCCGTTTACTACCCGGAGGAAACTATGGCTACACCTTC.

V usage is TRBV5-1 and J usage is TRBJ1-4; 10 bases agree with TRBD1. Trimming at V came to 5 bases and at J to 8 bases, leaving 12 bases not matched to a gene. This CDR3 comprises 16 residues. Germline V gene lookup returns CDR1 SGHRS and CDR2 YFSETQ. The CDR3 region has the DNA TGCGCCAGCAGGTTGTCAACCGGGACAGGGGTGGAAAAACTGTTTTTT. The encoded protein is CASRLSTGTGVEKLFF.

This clone has a single count. The CDR3 nucleotides are TGTGCCAGCAGCTTCTCGGGGAATCAGCCCCAGCATTTT. It encodes CASSFSGNQPQHF. This sequence joins TRBV5-6 and TRBJ1-5; the D is unclear. The CDR3 covers 13 residues. V gave up 2 bases and J gave up 4 bases, with 7 bases separating them. Per the germline V gene, CDR1 is SGHDT and CDR2 is YYEEEE. The full variable domain, with the rest looked up from reference TRBV5-6 and TRBJ1-5, is DAGVTQSPTHLIKTRGQQVTLRCSPKSGHDTVSWYQQALGQGPQFIFQYYEEEERQRGNFPDRFSGHQFPNYSSELNVNALLLGDSALYLCASSFSGNQPQHFGDGTRLSIL.

This chain links TRBV11-2 with TRBJ2-1, with 11 bases matching TRBD1. The V and J ends lost 2 bases and 6 bases, in that order; junction bases with no gene match: 9. Looked up from germline, CDR1 is SGHAT and CDR2 is FQNNGV. The CDR3 extends over 17 amino acids. The chain's CDR3 is CASSLRSGQGVSNEQFF. Here the CDR3 DNA reads TGTGCCAGCAGCTTAAGGTCGGGACAGGGGGTTTCCAATGAGCAGTTCTTC.

The chain carries TRBV6-6 and TRBJ2-7; D is possibly TRBD1 (6 bases). The CDR3 is made up of 14 amino acids. The germline CDR1 and CDR2 sequences are MNHNY and SVGAGI (reference sequence). Trimming stripped 0 bases from V and 1 base from J, with 7 bases between. The DNA of the CDR3 is TGTGCCAGCAGTTACTCAGGACAGTCCTACGAGCAGTACTTC. Amino acid sequence: CASSYSGQSYEQYF.

The chain has TRBV10-3 and TRBJ1-5; 7 bases map to TRBD1. With V trimmed by 5 bases and J by 3 bases, 4 bases remained unmatched. The germline V gene encodes CDR1 ENHRY and CDR2 SYGVKD. The CDR3 is 14 amino acids. The CDR3 DNA sequence: TGTGCCATCAGTCAAGGACAGGTCAATCAGCCCCAGCATTTT. Residues: CAISQGQVNQPQHF.

The chain has TRBV11-3 and TRBJ2-1; possible D gene TRBD1, 6 bases. V was trimmed by 1 base and J by 0 bases, leaving 7 bases between them. This CDR3 is built from 15 residues. The germline V gene encodes CDR1 SGHNT and CDR2 YENEEA. The CDR3 here is CASSLGQVSYNEQFF. The CDR3 DNA follows: TGTGCCAGCAGCTTAGGACAGGTCTCCTACAATGAGCAGTTCTTC.

The rearrangement joins TRBV5-8 to TRBJ2-1; TRBD2 is a possible D gene (7 bases). V lost 2 bases and J lost 8, with 17 bases in between. Germline loops: CDR1 SGHTS, CDR2 YDEGEE. The CDR3 length is 15 residues. The CDR3 is CASSLGFGGRDEQFF. CDR3 sequence (DNA): TGTGCCAGCAGCTTAGGGTTCGGGGGGCGCGATGAGCAGTTCTTC.

This clone was detected once. The chain is built from TRBV4-1 and TRBJ1-2; TRBD1 is a possible D gene (6 bases). V lost 4 bases and J 4 bases, leaving 19 bases between the germline ends. The CDR3 runs 16 residues. Germline loops: CDR1 MGHRA, CDR2 YSYEKL. The CDR3 spells CASSPAGGLVSYGYTF. The CDR3 nucleotides are TGCGCCAGCAGCCCTGCGGGGGGGCTTGTAAGCTATGGCTACACCTTC.

The chain carries TRBV14 and TRBJ1-4, with 11 bases fitting TRBD1. This CDR3 comprises 15 residues. CDR1 is SGHDN, CDR2 FVKESK, per germline. V gave up 4 bases and J gave up 8 bases; unmatched junction bases: 6. The CDR3 loop reads CASSPRTGGGEKLFF. The CDR3 DNA follows: TGTGCCAGCAGCCCGCGGACAGGGGGCGGCGAAAAACTGTTTTTT.

This clone was picked up a small number of times. The gene calls are TRBV19 and TRBJ1-5; 8 positions match TRBD1. Germline lookup yields CDR1 LNHDA and CDR2 SQIVND (reference sequence). The CDR3 has 14 amino acids. V trimming: 8 bases; J trimming: 6 bases; junction bases outside the gene matches: 9. CDR3 in amino acids: CASSGTGIFQPQHF. CDR3 nucleotides: TGTGCCAGTTCCGGGACAGGTATATTTCAGCCCCAGCATTTT.

This chain links TRBV2 with TRBJ1-1; D is perhaps TRBD1 (6 bases). Germline V lookup: CDR1 SNHLY, CDR2 FYNNEI. Trimming removed 4 bases at V and 3 bases at J, with 15 bases between. The CDR3 has 15 residues. The CDR3 DNA reads TGTGCCAGCAGTGTGGGGGACACGGGGCACACTGAAGCTTTCTTT. Residues: CASSVGDTGHTEAFF. Variable domain in full (rest from reference TRBV2 and TRBJ1-1): EPEVTQTPSHQVTQMGQEVILRCVPISNHLYFYWYRQILGQKVEFLVSFYNNEISEKSEIFDDQFSVERPDGSNFTLKIRSTKLEDSAMYFCASSVGDTGHTEAFFGQGTRLTVV.

The chain is built from TRBV16 and TRBJ1-2; perhaps TRBD1 as D (5 bases). CDR1 is KGHSY, CDR2 FQNENV, per germline. The V and J ends lost 0 bases and 2 bases respectively, with 10 bases between them. The CDR3 loop spans 15 amino acids. CDR3 loop: CASSQSRETNYGYTF. The CDR3, as DNA: TGTGCCAGCAGCCAATCCAGGGAAACCAACTATGGCTACACCTTC.

This chain joins TRBV5-4 and TRBJ1-1; tentative D call: TRBD1 (5 bases). From germline, CDR1 is SGHNT and CDR2 YYREEE (reference sequence). The CDR3 length is 13 residues. V was cut by 4 bases and J by 7 bases, with 14 bases left in between. The CDR3 loop reads CASSPPGGGEAFF. Written as DNA, the CDR3 is TGTGCCAGCAGCCCCCCCGGGGGAGGTGAAGCTTTCTTT.

V gene TRBV7-9 combines with J gene TRBJ2-5; possibly TRBD1 for D (5 bases). The J call may be wrong; the DNA end is better matched by TRBJ2-7. CDR1 is SEHNR, CDR2 FQNEAQ, per germline (reference sequence). This CDR3 is built from 15 residues. DNA for the CDR3: TGTGCCAGCAGCTCGCAGGGCAGGCTGTCCTACGAGCAGTACTTC. It yields the protein CASSSQGRLSYEQYF.

V usage is TRBV18 and J usage is TRBJ1-4, with D perhaps TRBD1 (6 bases). The germline gives CDR1 KGHSH, CDR2 LQKENI. V lost 3 bases, J lost 4 bases, and 9 bases lay in between. The CDR3 totals 14 residues. The CDR3: CASSPRGNNEKLFF. The CDR3 DNA follows: TGTGCCAGCTCACCGAGGGGGAATAATGAAAAACTGTTTTTT.

The chain links TRBV7-6 to TRBJ1-2; D not certain. Germline CDR1 and CDR2: SGHVS and FNYEAQ. With 5 bases removed from V and 6 bases from J, the gap between germline ends came to 16 bases. CDR3 length: 14 amino acids. The CDR3 nucleotides read TGTGCCAGCAGCCCCGCAACCGTACCTCATGGCTACACCTTC. Translating it yields CASSPATVPHGYTF.

The chain combines TRBV7-9 with TRBJ1-5; 9 nucleotides agree with TRBD1. Germline values: CDR1 SEHNR, CDR2 FQNEAQ (reference sequence). The CDR3 length is 16 residues. The J segment lost 6 bases and the V segment lost 5 bases, leaving 11 bases of the junction unmatched. CDR3 sequence reads: CASSLNWDRDGQPQHF. The CDR3, as DNA: TGTGCCAGCAGCCTCAACTGGGACAGGGATGGTCAGCCCCAGCATTTT.

The chain recombines TRBV6-1 with TRBJ1-2; D is undetermined. The germline V gene encodes CDR1 MNHNS and CDR2 SASEGT. The CDR3 consists of 13 residues. With 6 bases removed from V and 3 bases from J, the gap between germline ends came to 11 bases. The CDR3 loop reads CASRETEDYGYTF. CDR3 coding DNA: TGTGCCAGCAGAGAAACAGAAGACTATGGCTACACCTTC.

The J gene is TRBJ2-3, the V gene TRBV27; possibly TRBD1 for D (6 bases). V was trimmed by 5 bases and J by 0 bases, leaving 15 bases between them. CDR3 length equals 16 residues. Germline V CDR1 and CDR2: MNHEY, SMNVEV (reference sequence). This CDR3 is CASSTGSRGSTDTQYF. CDR3 DNA sequence: TGTGCCAGCAGTACGGGGTCCAGGGGCAGCACAGATACGCAGTATTTT.